This is a list of T cell receptor beta chains from one sample in a study of blood T cell repertoires in COVID-19. The method was immunoSEQ multiplex PCR; TCRdb's version includes in-frame clones alone and lacks a portion of them. This table has about 99,000 clones, around nine tenths appearing once. Sequencing used peripheral blood. These receptors were taken from a man aged 50-60 years with COVID-19, enrolled during active disease. The CDR3 runs from the conserved cysteine through the conserved F or W. The order of the fields is J gene, V gene, CDR3 protein.

j_gene: TRBJ2-7; v_gene: TRBV28; CDR3aa: CASSLGYSSYEQYF
j_gene: TRBJ1-2; v_gene: TRBV3-1/TRBV3-2; CDR3aa: CASSLSGGYTF
j_gene: TRBJ2-6; v_gene: TRBV30; CDR3aa: CAWNVRVGANVLTF
j_gene: TRBJ1-3; v_gene: TRBV13; CDR3aa: CASSPRRGLGNTIYF
j_gene: TRBJ1-5; v_gene: TRBV15; CDR3aa: CATSPDRGLGQPQHF
j_gene: TRBJ1-1; v_gene: TRBV19; CDR3aa: CASSIAQGVVDTEAFF
j_gene: TRBJ1-5; v_gene: TRBV2; CDR3aa: CASNLRVEGNQPQHF
j_gene: TRBJ1-2; v_gene: TRBV10-3; CDR3aa: CAISQGLSDYGYTF
j_gene: TRBJ1-5; v_gene: TRBV2; CDR3aa: CASSVGNQPQHF
j_gene: TRBJ1-2; v_gene: TRBV10-1; CDR3aa: CASSPLDRGRFNYGYTF
j_gene: TRBJ1-6; v_gene: TRBV4-1; CDR3aa: CASSQLVGQGEEPLHF
j_gene: TRBJ1-2; v_gene: TRBV10-1; CDR3aa: CASGLLRGGYTF
j_gene: TRBJ2-1; v_gene: TRBV3-1/TRBV3-2; CDR3aa: CASSRRGLAGANEQFF
j_gene: TRBJ2-7; v_gene: TRBV27; CDR3aa: CASSPYPSRLAYEQYF
j_gene: TRBJ1-4; v_gene: TRBV5-1; CDR3aa: CASSFGQGGEKLFF
j_gene: TRBJ2-6; v_gene: TRBV30; CDR3aa: CAGGLSGANVLTF
j_gene: TRBJ1-3; v_gene: TRBV5-6; CDR3aa: CASSLAGGGNTIYF
j_gene: TRBJ2-5; v_gene: TRBV10-1; CDR3aa: CASRPRKETQYF
j_gene: TRBJ1-4; v_gene: TRBV6-5; CDR3aa: CASSRGFSEELFF
j_gene: TRBJ1-5; v_gene: TRBV6-6; CDR3aa: CASSYLQGGNQPQHF
j_gene: TRBJ2-6; v_gene: TRBV7-8; CDR3aa: CASSLDQLISGANVLTF
j_gene: TRBJ1-2; v_gene: TRBV15; CDR3aa: CATSIRETPPGPGYTF
j_gene: TRBJ2-7; v_gene: TRBV5-8; CDR3aa: CASSLGTGTSYEQYF
j_gene: TRBJ1-2; v_gene: TRBV7-2; CDR3aa: CASSIMSGSGSLGGYTF
j_gene: TRBJ2-2; v_gene: TRBV4-1; CDR3aa: CASSQRSSDRKNTGELFF
j_gene: TRBJ1-5; v_gene: TRBV19; CDR3aa: CASSIVGGGGNQPQHF
j_gene: TRBJ1-1; v_gene: TRBV7-9; CDR3aa: CASSPGTFMNTEAFF
j_gene: TRBJ1-2; v_gene: TRBV16; CDR3aa: CASSQSGSFYGYTF
j_gene: TRBJ1-1; v_gene: TRBV19; CDR3aa: CASSTGQFSNTEAFF
j_gene: TRBJ2-7; v_gene: TRBV28; CDR3aa: CASSLKGDGQGDYEQYF
j_gene: TRBJ2-1; v_gene: TRBV15; CDR3aa: CATSRDRTSPEQFF
j_gene: TRBJ1-2; v_gene: TRBV29-1; CDR3aa: CSARGQNYGYTF
j_gene: TRBJ1-5; v_gene: TRBV28; CDR3aa: CASSLFRAGGNQPQHF
j_gene: TRBJ2-7; v_gene: TRBV18; CDR3aa: CASSLQGRPTEQYF
j_gene: TRBJ2-7; v_gene: TRBV6-1; CDR3aa: CASSEQTGGVHEQYF
j_gene: TRBJ1-2; v_gene: TRBV2; CDR3aa: CASSAGTYYGYTF
j_gene: TRBJ2-7; v_gene: TRBV28; CDR3aa: CASLTPRGQGKPYEQYF
j_gene: TRBJ1-5; v_gene: TRBV9; CDR3aa: CASSLSGFDQPQHF
j_gene: TRBJ1-2; v_gene: TRBV5-5; CDR3aa: CASSHLDRVAVYGYTF
j_gene: TRBJ1-1; v_gene: TRBV7-9; CDR3aa: CASSPRLVEAFF
j_gene: TRBJ1-2; v_gene: TRBV5-1; CDR3aa: CASSPGTESFYGYTF
j_gene: TRBJ2-1; v_gene: TRBV10-3; CDR3aa: CAISARGAGAGNEQFF
j_gene: TRBJ2-1; v_gene: TRBV11-3; CDR3aa: CASSPPGRDNEQFF
j_gene: TRBJ2-2; v_gene: TRBV9; CDR3aa: CASSDLAGVTTGELFF
j_gene: TRBJ2-3; v_gene: TRBV6-6; CDR3aa: CASSPGVGGATDTQYF
j_gene: TRBJ1-6; v_gene: TRBV6-5; CDR3aa: CASRESREGISPLHF
j_gene: TRBJ2-3; v_gene: TRBV5-4; CDR3aa: CASSLLTSRYTDTQYF
j_gene: TRBJ1-1; v_gene: TRBV5-4; CDR3aa: CASRVDRNPNTEAFF
j_gene: TRBJ1-5; v_gene: TRBV7-9; CDR3aa: CASSLLSLNQPQHF